This T cell receptor beta chain was recovered during a study of shared clonotypes between healthy human individuals. Study results and caveats: The generation probabilities recorded for non-shared clonotypes fell below those of clonotypes shared by all four donors. At large depth, rarefaction still showed sorted-subset sequencing to be incomplete. When naive CD4 clonotypes were compared across a few donors, about 4.8% were shared.

The CD4+ fraction was divided into a CD45RA+ naive subset and a CD45RA-negative memory subset. The CDR3 extends over 15 amino acids. The germline V gene has CDR1 MGHDK and CDR2 SYGVNS. After removal of 1 base from V and 6 bases from J, the junction contained 5 bases not matched to a gene. With regard to this clone: What it binds is unknown.

Produced via immunoSEQ multiplex PCR; TCRdb's table is partial and in-frame only. The sample holds approximately 940,000 clones; more than 75% are singletons and the top ten take about 1.5%. The receptor's source is a young man in good health. This chain connects TRBV25-1 to TRBJ2-2; TRBD1 matches at 7 bases. Sequenced sample: memory CD4+ T cells sorted from blood. Subset given: CD45RA-negative fraction. The CDR3 here is CASSEFGQASGELFF. The CDR3 DNA reads TGTGCCAGCAGTGAATTCGGACAGGCCTCCGGGGAGCTGTTTTTT.